The present TCR beta chain was sequenced within a study of CD8 T cells in ankylosing spondylitis. Overall study results and limits: What appeared characteristic of ankylosing spondylitis blood was a TCR beta motif of eight highly homologous variants.

A word on this clonotype: The target antigen is unknown.

TCRdb re-called the 5' RACE reads with MiXCR, one entry per CDR3 protein. The profile shows over 700,000 distinct CDR3 sequences, around 20% of them singletons. Germline lookup yields CDR1 SNHLY and CDR2 FYNNEI. With 6 bases clipped from V and 0 bases from J, the junction kept 13 bases outside the gene matches. The CDR3 spans 17 residues. Sequencing input: blood, either unsorted or a sorted T cell fraction (not recorded which). This chain links TRBV2 with TRBJ1-1; 7 bases fit TRBD1. The source is a male donor with ankylosing spondylitis. The DNA for the CDR3 is TGTGCCAGCAGGGACAGGAGGCCGGAGTCTATGAACACTGAAGCTTTCTTT. Translated: CASRDRRPESMNTEAFF.